This passage covers 5 T cell receptor beta chains from one sample sequenced in a study of cytomegalovirus exposure and HLA in healthy donors. This PCR relied on a set of 60 Vbeta primers and 13 Jbeta primers. Method: immunoSEQ multiplex PCR; TCRdb's copy keeps in-frame clones and lacks some. Of some 150,000 clones listed, 70% to 80% are singletons. The source material was PBMCs. All receptors derive from a young man in good health and CMV-seronegative.

This clone was recorded a few times. Given a far larger clone just one base away, this is likely a sequencing read error. This same CDR3 is encoded by further DNA sequences in the sample. V gene TRBV4-1 combines with J gene TRBJ2-2; D possibly corresponds to TRBD1 (6 bases). Per germline, CDR1 MGHRA and CDR2 YSYEKL. The CDR3 runs to 16 residues. The V and J ends lost 4 bases and 5 bases respectively, with 17 bases between them. This CDR3 is CASSLTEGVETGELFF. The CDR3 DNA follows: TGCGCCAGCAGCCTGACAGAGGGGGTAGAAACCGGGGAGCTGTTTTTT.

In its sample, this clone was seen a few times. The chain is built from TRBV7-9 and TRBJ2-3, with 12 bases fitting TRBD2. Germline CDR1 is SEHNR and CDR2 is FQNEAQ (reference sequence). The CDR3 loop spans 18 amino acids. J was trimmed by 0 bases and V by 2 bases; bases with no gene match: 6. CDR3 bases: TGTGCCAGCAGCTTACCCTCTAGCGGGAGGGCAAGCACAGATACGCAGTATTTT. Amino acid sequence: CASSLPSSGRASTDTQYF.

This clone was recorded a few times. The chain uses TRBV6-5 and TRBJ1-1; perhaps TRBD1 as D (5 bases). The CDR3 covers 13 residues. Germline values: CDR1 MNHEY, CDR2 SVGAGI. Trimming took 5 bases from V and 5 from J, leaving 12 bases between them. The CDR3 coding sequence is TGTGCCAGCAGTCGGGCTCGGGGGACTGAAGCTTTCTTT. It codes for CASSRARGTEAFF.

The CDR3 reads CASSIQGAQPQHF. The DNA of the CDR3 is TGTGCCAGTAGTATACAGGGTGCTCAGCCCCAGCATTTT. This chain joins TRBV19 and TRBJ1-5, with D possibly being TRBD1 (5 bases). The germline V gene has CDR1 LNHDA and CDR2 SQIVND (reference sequence). Trimming took 2 bases from V and 6 from J, leaving 8 bases between them. CDR3 length: 13 amino acids.

CDR3 loop: CASSPGTSGGSAGNEQFF. In DNA, the CDR3 is TGTGCCAGCAGCCCCGGGACTAGCGGGGGGTCTGCTGGGAATGAGCAGTTCTTC. V gene TRBV4-2 combines with J gene TRBJ2-1, with TRBD2 matching over 15 bases. The CDR3 has 18 amino acids. The germline V gene has CDR1 LGHNA and CDR2 YNFKEQ. Germline trimming cut 4 bases from V and 7 bases from J; bases unmatched to any gene: 11.